These T cell receptor beta chains were read from a single sample in a study of beta chain features in type 1 diabetes. Profiled with immunoSEQ multiplex PCR; TCRdb holds only in-frame clones, not every one. The table lists approximately 380,000 clones, over 12% of them singletons. Material: naive CD4+ T cells from blood. These TCRs come from a woman under 30 in good health. CDR3s include the opening cysteine and the closing phenylalanine or tryptophan. A D gene is named only where the DNA matches it firmly. The size entry is marked missing in some rows and otherwise reads once, few, many or a size class.

v_gene	abundance	d_gene	j_gene	CDR3nt	CDR3aa
TRBV30	-	TRBD2	TRBJ2-3	TGTGCCTGGAGGAAGGCAGGGACTAGAGGAGGAGCAGATACGCAGTATTTT	CAWRKAGTRGGADTQYF
TRBV15	-	TRBD2	TRBJ2-7	TGTGCCACCAGCAGACCCCTCGGCGGGAGCTCCTACGAGCAGTACTTC	CATSRPLGGSSYEQYF
TRBV7-2	-	TRBD2	TRBJ2-7	TGTGCCAGCAGCGCCACACTAGCGGGAGGGCCGTACGAGCAGTACTTC	CASSATLAGGPYEQYF
TRBV30	few	-	TRBJ2-2	TGTGCCTGGAGTGTTGGGTCGGGACAGAACACCGGGGAGCTGTTTTTT	CAWSVGSGQNTGELFF
TRBV2	-	-	TRBJ2-5	TGTGCCAGCAGTGTGCAGGACTTGGTCCAAGAGACCCAGTACTTC	CASSVQDLVQETQYF
TRBV5-4	once	-	TRBJ1-2	TGTGCCAGCAGCTTTCAGGCCTTGTATGGCTACACCTTC	CASSFQALYGYTF
TRBV18	-	TRBD2	TRBJ2-7	TGTGCCAGCTCACCGGGACTAGCGCAACACGAGCAGTACTTC	CASSPGLAQHEQYF
TRBV9	-	-	TRBJ2-7	TGTGCCAGCAGCGTAAGCGGATTAGCCTACGAGCAGTACTTC	CASSVSGLAYEQYF
TRBV7-2	few	TRBD2	TRBJ2-7	TGTGCCAGCAGCTTAACTAGCGGGAGATACGAGCAGTACTTC	CASSLTSGRYEQYF
TRBV28	few	-	TRBJ1-1	TGTGCCAGCAGTTTCGGTACGGGTGAAGCTTTCTTT	CASSFGTGEAFF
TRBV15	-	TRBD2	TRBJ2-7	TGTGCCACCAGCAAAGGGCCAGCGGGAATCTACGAGCAGTACTTC	CATSKGPAGIYEQYF
TRBV6-6	-	-	TRBJ2-1	TGTGCCAGCAGATACACGGCGGGGGCGTTCAATGAGCAGTTCTTC	CASRYTAGAFNEQFF
TRBV5-1	once	-	TRBJ1-5	TGCGCCAGCAGCTTGGGCGGTAGCAATCAGCCCCAGCATTTT	CASSLGGSNQPQHF
TRBV23-1	-	-	TRBJ1-1	TGCGCCAGCTCGCACATTTCGCGGACTGAAGCTTTCTTT	CASSHISRTEAFF
TRBV7-8	few	TRBD2	TRBJ2-5	TGTGCCAGCAGCTTAGCGCAGAGGGTAGCGGGAGGAGAGACCCAGTACTTC	CASSLAQRVAGGETQYF
TRBV29-1	few	TRBD1	TRBJ1-2	TGCAGCGTATACAGGGGGTATGGCTACACCTTC	CSVYRGYGYTF
TRBV7-7	few	-	TRBJ2-5	TGTGCCAGCAGCTCTACAGGGTTCGGGGAGACCCAGTACTTC	CASSSTGFGETQYF
TRBV27	few	-	TRBJ2-1	TGTGCCAGCAGTTTGACTAGAGGGTCCTACAATGAGCAGTTCTTC	CASSLTRGSYNEQFF
TRBV30	-	-	TRBJ1-5	TGTGCCTGGAGTCGGGCAGCGGCTCAGCCCCAGCATTTT	CAWSRAAAQPQHF
TRBV5-4	-	-	TRBJ2-1	TGTGCCAGCAGCCACCGACTACAGAATGAGCAGTTCTTC	CASSHRLQNEQFF
TRBV18	-	-	TRBJ2-1	TGTGCCAGCTTGTCTGGGGGGACGGGCTACAATGAGCAGTTCTTC	CASLSGGTGYNEQFF
TRBV29-1	few	TRBD2	TRBJ2-1	TGCAGCGTTGAAGACGGCGGGAGGGCCAGGAGGCAGTTCTTC	CSVEDGGRARRQFF
TRBV25-1	few	-	TRBJ1-4	TGTGCCAGCAGTGAACTCCATGAAAAACTGTTTTTT	CASSELHEKLFF
TRBV9	-	-	TRBJ2-5	TGTGCCAGCAGCGTAGGACTCCTAGAGACCCAGTACTTC	CASSVGLLETQYF
TRBV7-8	-	-	TRBJ1-3	TGTGCCAGCAGCCCGGTAGACTCTGGAAACACCATATATTTT	CASSPVDSGNTIYF
TRBV19	few	TRBD2	TRBJ2-1	TGTGCCAGTAGCCTGATGGGGGCGGGAGGAAACAATGAGCAGTTCTTC	CASSLMGAGGNNEQFF
TRBV29-1	few	TRBD1	TRBJ2-7	TGCAGCGTTGTGACAGGGTTGAGGGAGCAGTACTTC	CSVVTGLREQYF
TRBV4-1	-	-	TRBJ1-1	TGCGCCAGCAGCCCCAGAACAGTCTTGGACACTGAAGCTTTCTTT	CASSPRTVLDTEAFF
TRBV15	few	-	TRBJ1-5	TGTGCCACCAGCAGAGATCGGGGGGAGGCTCAGCCCCAGCATTTT	CATSRDRGEAQPQHF
TRBV14	-	-	TRBJ2-1	TGTGCCAGCAGCCAGGACAGCTACAATGAGCAGTTCTTC	CASSQDSYNEQFF
TRBV15	few	-	TRBJ2-5	TGTGCCACCAGCAGAGCCATTGTCCTAGCGTACCAAGAGACCCAGTACTTC	CATSRAIVLAYQETQYF
TRBV14	few	TRBD2	TRBJ2-1	TGTGCCAGCAGCCAAGAACTTGGACTAGTTATCAATGAGCAGTTCTTC	CASSQELGLVINEQFF
TRBV2	few	-	TRBJ2-1	TGTGCCAGCAGGACCAGTATTGGGAGCTCCTACAATGAGCAGTTCTTC	CASRTSIGSSYNEQFF
TRBV30	-	-	TRBJ1-2	TGTGCCTGGAGCACTGGAGGGGGCTACACCTTC	CAWSTGGGYTF
TRBV19	once	-	TRBJ2-5	TGTGCCAGTAGTCTCCTTGGACAAAGCCAAGAGACCCAGTACTTC	CASSLLGQSQETQYF
TRBV23-1	-	TRBD1	TRBJ2-7	TGCGCCAGCAGTCGAGGAGTCGGGACAGTCACCTACGAGCAGTACTTC	CASSRGVGTVTYEQYF
TRBV2	-	TRBD1	TRBJ2-5	TGTGCCAGCGGGGGACAGGGCATCCAAGAGACCCAGTACTTC	CASGGQGIQETQYF
TRBV28	-	-	TRBJ2-5	TGTGCCAGCAGTAATACCGACAGAAAAGAGACCCAGTACTTC	CASSNTDRKETQYF